This T cell receptor (beta chain) comes out of a study of graft-versus-host responses after intestinal transplantation. Study summary: Tacrolimus and steroids were given for three to four years to all recipients after anti-thymocyte globulin induction.

Here immunoSEQ multiplex PCR was the method, and the copy in TCRdb shows in-frame clones only, minus some. The sample contains about 99,000 clones, around 90% of which appear only once. On this clone: What it binds is not known.

From germline, CDR1 is MDHEN and CDR2 SYDVKM. Trimming removed 6 bases from V and 3 bases from J, with 8 bases in between. CDR3 length equals 13 residues. The source was unstimulated CD8+ T cells sorted from spleen or lymph node cells, collected before transplant. This chain links TRBV28 with TRBJ2-2; D is unresolved. This receptor was taken from a human donor who was the organ donor for an intestinal transplant. The CDR3 region is CASRTQDTGELFF. The DNA of the CDR3 is TGTGCCAGCAGAACACAAGACACCGGGGAGCTGTTTTTT.